These 28 T cell receptor beta chains originate from one sample sequenced in a study of blood T cell repertoires in COVID-19 (dated by TCRdb to 2020 to 2022). Library preparation employed the immunoSEQ multiplex PCR assay. TCRdb mirrors the immuneACCESS table, restricted to in-frame sequences. Some clones are absent from its copies; in checked studies, under half trace to an unresolved V gene, and the reason for the others is unknown. This sample lists 100,000 to 150,000 clones; 65% to 85% were detected once. The top ten clones comprise about 17% of the sample. Sequencing used peripheral blood. These TCRs come from a man younger than 45 with COVID-19, enrolled during active disease.

J is TRBJ2-5 and V is TRBV4-3; D possibly corresponds to TRBD2 (5 bases). This CDR3 contains 17 residues. The germline V gene has CDR1 LGHNA and CDR2 YSLEER. With 0 bases removed from V and 0 bases from J, the gap between germline ends came to 14 bases. The CDR3 reads CASSQELGVEYQETQYF. CDR3 in DNA: TGCGCCAGCAGCCAAGAACTCGGGGTAGAGTACCAAGAGACCCAGTACTTC.

V is TRBV23-1 and J is TRBJ1-5; 9 bases line up with TRBD1. TRBV23-1 is identified as an open reading frame with a role that is uncertain. This CDR3 comprises 23 residues. V was clipped by 2 bases and J by 0 bases; unmatched bases: 23. CDR3 DNA sequence: TGCGCCAGCAGTCAAAGGAACCACAGGGGGCTCAACCTCCACCGTTATAGCAATCAGCCCCAGCATTTT. It translates to CASSQRNHRGLNLHRYSNQPQHF.

The rearrangement joins TRBV5-1 to TRBJ1-5, with 9 bases aligning to TRBD1. Trimming cost V 4 bases and J 1 base; bases outside gene matches: 3. The CDR3 extends over 15 amino acids. Germline-derived CDR1 and CDR2 are SGHRS and YFSETQ. The CDR3 DNA follows: TGCGCCAGCAGCACCGGACAGGGGAGCAATCAGCCCCAGCATTTT. Its translation is CASSTGQGSNQPQHF.

This clone has more than one count but fewer than ten. V usage is TRBV4-3 and J usage is TRBJ2-3, with 8 bases identical to TRBD1. There are 16 residues in the CDR3. Germline V gene lookup returns CDR1 LGHNA and CDR2 YSLEER. V was clipped by 4 bases and J by 4 bases; unmatched bases: 10. The CDR3 reads CASSPRPGTGSDTQYF. The CDR3 DNA reads as TGCGCCAGCAGCCCACGTCCCGGGACAGGCTCAGATACGCAGTATTTT.

This chain uses TRBV29-1 with TRBJ2-1; 9 bases are a match to TRBD1. The CDR3 runs 13 residues. From germline, CDR1 is SQVTM and CDR2 ANQGSEA. V was pared by 5 bases and J by 8 bases, with 7 bases of the junction left unmatched. DNA of the CDR3: TGCAGCGTTACAGGACAGGGGTACGATGAGCAGTTCTTC. Encoded protein: CSVTGQGYDEQFF.

This chain connects TRBV5-6 to TRBJ2-5; the match to TRBD2 covers 7 bases. The germline CDR1 and CDR2 sequences are SGHDT and YYEEEE. V gave up 5 bases and J gave up 1 base; unmatched junction bases: 5. The CDR3 spans 14 residues. The CDR3 sequence: CASRASGPQETQYF. As DNA, the CDR3 is TGTGCCAGCAGGGCTAGCGGACCCCAAGAGACCCAGTACTTC.

The chain joins TRBV11-3 to TRBJ1-1; possible D gene TRBD1, 6 bases. With 5 bases removed from V and 3 bases from J, the gap between germline ends came to 10 bases. CDR1 is SGHNT, CDR2 YENEEA, per germline. This CDR3 region has 13 residues. As DNA, the CDR3 is TGTGCCAGCAGCCCCTGGACAGACACTGAAGCTTTCTTT. Protein product: CASSPWTDTEAFF.

The chain couples TRBV18 to TRBJ1-6, with 7 nucleotides matching TRBD1. CDR1 and CDR2 (germline): KGHSH, LQKENI. The CDR3 sequence is 14 residues long. The trim removed 3 bases at V and 5 bases at J, leaving 1 base unmatched. CDR3 in DNA: TGTGCCAGCTCACCGGGACAGAATAATTCACCCCTCCACTTT. Amino acids: CASSPGQNNSPLHF.

The chain is built from TRBV7-2 and TRBJ1-5, with 10 bases matching TRBD1. V shed 1 base, J shed 7 bases, and the junction held 4 bases outside the gene matches. The CDR3 contains 15 residues. Germline-derived CDR1 and CDR2 are SGHTA and FQGNSA. Written as DNA, the CDR3 is TGTGCCAGCAGCTTAGGCGGGACAGGGGACCAGCCCCAGCATTTT. This gives the protein CASSLGGTGDQPQHF.

J is TRBJ2-1 and V is TRBV9; TRBD2 aligns across 8 bases. Germline CDR1 is SGDLS and CDR2 is YYNGEE. This CDR3 region has 13 residues. The J segment lost 9 bases and the V segment lost 4 bases, leaving 6 bases of the junction unmatched. The CDR3 spells CASSLTSGLEQFF. The CDR3 DNA sequence: TGTGCCAGCAGCCTCACTAGCGGTCTTGAGCAGTTCTTC.

This rearrangement joins TRBV7-9 to TRBJ1-1, with 7 positions matching TRBD1. The CDR3 spans 16 residues. With V trimmed by 7 bases and J by 0 bases, 11 bases remained unmatched. In germline, CDR1 is SEHNR, CDR2 FQNEAQ (reference sequence). Here the CDR3 reads CASIRQTGNMNTEAFF. Written as DNA, the CDR3 is TGTGCCAGCATCCGGCAGACAGGGAACATGAACACTGAAGCTTTCTTT.

The gene calls are TRBV5-1 and TRBJ2-7; perhaps TRBD1 as D (6 bases). V was trimmed by 3 bases and J by 4 bases, leaving 8 bases between them. Germline CDR1 and CDR2: SGHRS and YFSETQ. The CDR3 consists of 12 residues. Here the CDR3 reads CASSSQGYEQYF. CDR3 coding DNA: TGCGCCAGCAGCTCACAGGGTTACGAGCAGTACTTC.

V and J are TRBV19 and TRBJ1-5; D not resolved. This CDR3 is built from 15 residues. The V end was cut by 3 bases, the J end by 0 bases, with 9 bases between. Germline V gene data show CDR1 as LNHDA and CDR2 as SQIVND (reference sequence). In nucleotides, the CDR3 is TGTGCCAGTAGTATTAAGCTATATAGCAATCAGCCCCAGCATTTT. Residues: CASSIKLYSNQPQHF.

This clone showed up just a few times. DNA of the CDR3: TGTGCCAGCAGCACCGCCGGGACAGGGGACGAGACCCAGTACTTC. Translation: CASSTAGTGDETQYF. The chain links TRBV13 to TRBJ2-5; 10 bases line up with TRBD1. This CDR3 is built from 15 residues. CDR1 PRHDT and CDR2 FYEKMQ come from the germline V gene (reference sequence). Losses at the gene ends were 5 bases for V and 5 bases for J; bases not matched to a gene: 8.

V and J are TRBV27 and TRBJ1-3; 7 bases match TRBD1. V was pared by 7 bases and J by 6 bases, with 6 bases of the junction left unmatched. Germline-derived CDR1 and CDR2 are MNHEY and SMNVEV (reference sequence). There are 13 residues in the CDR3. In DNA form, the CDR3 reads TGTGCCAGCAAAAGAGACAGGGCAAACACCATATATTTT. This encodes CASKRDRANTIYF.

This chain connects TRBV30 to TRBJ2-1; D is undetermined. CDR1 is GTSNPN and CDR2 is SVGIG in the germline V gene (reference sequence). The CDR3 runs 12 residues. V lost 2 bases and J lost 7, with 9 bases in between. Written as DNA, the CDR3 is TGTGCCTGGAGTCTAATGCGGAATGAGCAGTTCTTC. Encoded protein: CAWSLMRNEQFF.

V is TRBV28 and J is TRBJ1-1; 7 bases are a match to TRBD1. The CDR3 runs to 14 residues. Trimming at V came to 5 bases and at J to 5 bases, leaving 8 bases not matched to a gene. Germline loops: CDR1 MDHEN, CDR2 SYDVKM. CDR3 sequence reads: CASSINRGDTEAFF. The CDR3 DNA reads as TGTGCCAGCAGTATCAACAGGGGCGATACTGAAGCTTTCTTT.

CDR3 DNA: TGTGCCAGCAGCGATCCAGGGGGCGCTGGCTACACCTTC. This codes for CASSDPGGAGYTF. V usage is TRBV6-6 and J usage is TRBJ1-2; the match to TRBD1 covers 8 bases. CDR1 and CDR2 from the germline V gene are MNHNY and SVGAGI (reference sequence). V lost 6 bases and J lost 7; bases outside the gene matches: 7. The CDR3 is 13 amino acids.

CDR3 nucleotide sequence: TGTGCCAGCAGCTTCCAGGGGACCGGGGAGCTGTTTTTT. It yields the protein CASSFQGTGELFF. The chain employs TRBV7-2 and TRBJ2-2; tentative D call: TRBD1 (6 bases). V was cut by 3 bases and J by 5 bases, with 7 bases left in between. The germline gives CDR1 SGHTA, CDR2 FQGNSA. The CDR3 consists of 13 residues.

The sample holds one count of this clone. The rearrangement uses TRBV7-2 and TRBJ2-7; 7 nucleotides line up with TRBD1. The CDR3 extends over 14 amino acids. V trimming: 1 base; J trimming: 3 bases; junction bases outside the gene matches: 3. The germline V gene encodes CDR1 SGHTA and CDR2 FQGNSA. CDR3 nucleotide sequence: TGTGCCAGCAGCTTAGTACAGGGGCTCTACGAGCAGTACTTC. Translation gives CASSLVQGLYEQYF.

The V and J genes are TRBV6-5 and TRBJ1-1; TRBD1 matches at 9 bases. Germline CDR1 MNHEY, CDR2 SVGAGI. This CDR3 has 14 amino acids. The V and J ends lost 7 bases and 10 bases, in that order; junction bases with no gene match: 13. CDR3 sequence: CASTPSWETGGAFF. The CDR3 nucleotides are TGTGCCAGCACCCCATCCTGGGAGACAGGGGGAGCTTTCTTT.

This chain links TRBV7-9 with TRBJ2-2; D gene unclear. The V gene lost 0 bases and the J gene lost 1 base, with 3 bases spanning the gap. The CDR3 runs 14 residues. Germline V gene data show CDR1 as SEHNR and CDR2 as FQNEAQ (reference sequence). The CDR3 sequence: CASSLARNTGELFF. In nucleotides, the CDR3 is TGTGCCAGCAGCTTAGCGAGGAACACCGGGGAGCTGTTTTTT.

The gene calls are TRBV5-4 and TRBJ2-2; tentative D call: TRBD2 (7 bases). CDR1 is SGHNT and CDR2 is YYREEE in the germline V gene (reference sequence). The ends were cut back, 1 base at V and 5 bases at J, with 9 bases in the middle. The CDR3 contains 14 residues. The CDR3 DNA follows: TGTGCCAGCAGCTTGAGGGGGGGTACCGGGGAGCTGTTTTTT. This translates into CASSLRGGTGELFF.

This clone came up a few times. The sample carries other DNA sequences with the same CDR3. The V gene is TRBV3-1 (or the pseudogene TRBV3-2), the J gene TRBJ1-2, with TRBD1 matching over 9 bases. The CDR3 covers 15 residues. Germline CDR1 reads LGHDT; CDR2 reads YNNKEL (reference sequence). The trim removed 1 base at V and 0 bases at J, leaving 0 bases unmatched. This chain's CDR3 is CASSQGTGANYGYTF. The DNA for the CDR3 is TGTGCCAGCAGCCAAGGGACAGGGGCTAACTATGGCTACACCTTC.

The chain recombines TRBV29-1 with TRBJ2-7; D ambiguous. V was cut by 3 bases and J by 0 bases, with 9 bases left in between. Germline CDR1 SQVTM, CDR2 ANQGSEA. This CDR3 comprises 13 residues. For the CDR3, the DNA is TGCAGCGTTGAGGCCAGTAACTCCTACGAGCAGTACTTC. It codes for CSVEASNSYEQYF.

The chain combines TRBV5-4 with TRBJ2-1; 9 nucleotides match TRBD1. The CDR3 spans 16 residues. Germline V gene sequence: CDR1 SGHNT, CDR2 YYREEE (reference sequence). Unmatched junction bases numbered 7, after V lost 5 bases and J lost 1 base. In DNA, the CDR3 is TGTGCCAGCAGGACCGGGACAGGGATTTCCTACAATGAGCAGTTCTTC. Protein: CASRTGTGISYNEQFF.

The chain has TRBV5-1 and TRBJ1-5; 7 bases align to TRBD1. This CDR3 is 15 amino acids long. J was trimmed by 6 bases and V by 0 bases; bases with no gene match: 6. Germline V gene lookup returns CDR1 SGHRS and CDR2 YFSETQ. CDR3 region: CASSLGGGEGQPQHF. CDR3 sequence (DNA): TGCGCCAGCAGCTTGGGAGGGGGCGAAGGTCAGCCCCAGCATTTT.

This chain joins TRBV5-5 and TRBJ1-1; 9 bases are shared with TRBD1. This CDR3 spans 14 amino acids. Germline CDR1 and CDR2: SGHKS and YYEKEE (reference sequence). The V and J ends lost 4 bases and 3 bases, in that order; junction bases with no gene match: 4. CDR3 in DNA: TGTGCCAGCAGCGCTCGACAGGGGGACACTGAAGCTTTCTTT. Its protein is CASSARQGDTEAFF.